Sequencing of this T cell receptor (beta chain) was carried out in a study of shared clonotypes between healthy human individuals. Assay used: immunoSEQ multiplex PCR; TCRdb lists only in-frame clones, some missing. The table includes a few hundred thousand clones, approximately 70% detected once. The source material was memory CD4+ T cells sorted from blood. The subset denotes: CD45RA-negative fraction. These receptors came from a man between 25 and 39 years old in good health.

V usage is TRBV19 and J usage is TRBJ2-3, with 10 bases matching TRBD2. CDR3 size: 15 residues. The V and J ends lost 5 bases and 5 bases, in that order; junction bases with no gene match: 7. Germline values: CDR1 LNHDA, CDR2 SQIVND (reference sequence). In nucleotides, the CDR3 is TGTGCCAGTAGTCCCCGGGCTAGCGGGAGAGATACGCAGTATTTT. Amino acid sequence: CASSPRASGRDTQYF.